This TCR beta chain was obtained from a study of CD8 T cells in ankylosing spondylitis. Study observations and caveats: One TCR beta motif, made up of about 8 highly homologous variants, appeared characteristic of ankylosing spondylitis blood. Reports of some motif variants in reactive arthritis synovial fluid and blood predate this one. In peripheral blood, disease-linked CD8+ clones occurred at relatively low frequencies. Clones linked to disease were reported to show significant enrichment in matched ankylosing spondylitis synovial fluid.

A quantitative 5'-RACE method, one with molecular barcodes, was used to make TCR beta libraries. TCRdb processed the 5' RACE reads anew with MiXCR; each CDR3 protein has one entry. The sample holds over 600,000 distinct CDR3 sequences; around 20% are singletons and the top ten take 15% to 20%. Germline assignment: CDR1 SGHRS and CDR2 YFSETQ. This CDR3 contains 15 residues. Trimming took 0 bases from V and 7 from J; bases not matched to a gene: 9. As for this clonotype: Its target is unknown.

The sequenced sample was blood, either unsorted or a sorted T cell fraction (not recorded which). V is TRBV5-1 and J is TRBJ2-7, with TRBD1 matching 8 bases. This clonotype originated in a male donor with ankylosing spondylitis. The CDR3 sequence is CASSLEGRGRGEQYF. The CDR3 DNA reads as TGCGCCAGCAGCTTGGAGGGCAGGGGGCGCGGTGAGCAGTACTTC.